Shown below are 7 T cell receptor beta chains from a single sample sequenced in a study of cytomegalovirus exposure and HLA in healthy donors. The table came from immunoSEQ multiplex PCR; TCRdb's copy has only in-frame clones and leaves some out. The sample lists about 130,000 clones, 85% to 90% seen once, with over 5% in the top ten. Sequences were obtained from PBMCs. The receptors derive from a woman in her 30s in good health and CMV-seropositive.

CDR3 DNA sequence: TGTGCCAGCTCATCGACTAGCGGGACCAATGAGCAGTTCTTC. Its protein is CASSSTSGTNEQFF. This chain uses TRBV18 with TRBJ2-1, with 11 bases identical to TRBD2. Trimming at V came to 5 bases and at J to 6 bases, leaving 3 bases not matched to a gene. Germline V CDR1 and CDR2: KGHSH, LQKENI. This CDR3 comprises 14 residues.

This clone occurred once. The chain uses TRBV9 and TRBJ2-6, with TRBD1 as a possible D gene (6 bases). The CDR3 is 17 amino acids. V gave up 3 bases and J gave up 4 bases, with 17 bases separating them. Germline values: CDR1 SGDLS, CDR2 YYNGEE. CDR3 amino acids: CASSAYPGAGGANVLTF. In DNA form, the CDR3 reads TGTGCCAGCAGCGCGTACCCAGGGGCTGGGGGGGCCAACGTCCTGACTTTC.

The chain links TRBV7-2 to TRBJ2-2, with TRBD1 matching over 8 bases. Germline V lookup: CDR1 SGHTA, CDR2 FQGNSA. The CDR3 covers 16 residues. J gave up 7 bases and V 4 bases, and 11 bases lay outside the gene matches. CDR3 residues: CASSWFPDRVSGELFF. Written as DNA, the CDR3 is TGTGCCAGCAGCTGGTTCCCGGACAGGGTCAGCGGGGAGCTGTTTTTT.

The chain combines TRBV6-5 with TRBJ2-5, with 9 positions matching TRBD2. Trimming at V came to 6 bases and at J to 2 bases, leaving 7 bases not matched to a gene. This CDR3 spans 15 amino acids. Germline assignment: CDR1 MNHEY and CDR2 SVGAGI. The CDR3 DNA is TGTGCCAGCAGGAGACTAGCGGTTCTTCAAGAGACCCAGTACTTC. Protein sequence: CASRRLAVLQETQYF.

The J gene is TRBJ1-2, the V gene TRBV25-1; a weak D match, TRBD1 (5 bases). With 6 bases removed from V and 3 bases from J, the gap between germline ends came to 11 bases. CDR1 and CDR2 from the germline V gene are MGHDK and SYGVNS. There are 13 residues in the CDR3. The CDR3 DNA reads as TGTGCCAGCAGGGGAGGGACGGACTATGGCTACACCTTC. Amino acid sequence: CASRGGTDYGYTF.

The J gene is TRBJ1-4, the V gene TRBV2, with TRBD1 matching over 7 bases. V was pared by 4 bases and J by 8 bases, with 4 bases of the junction left unmatched. Germline CDR1 and CDR2: SNHLY and FYNNEI. The CDR3 runs 13 residues. The CDR3 coding sequence is TGTGCCAGCAGTGCTCGGACAGGAGAAAAACTGTTTTTT. Its translation is CASSARTGEKLFF.

V usage is TRBV5-4 and J usage is TRBJ1-2; 10 positions match TRBD1. The CDR3 sequence is 14 residues long. The germline V gene has CDR1 SGHNT and CDR2 YYREEE (reference sequence). With V trimmed by 0 bases and J by 6 bases, 2 bases remained unmatched. CDR3 region: CASSLGGQGDGYTF. The CDR3 region has the DNA TGTGCCAGCAGCTTGGGAGGACAGGGGGATGGCTACACCTTC.